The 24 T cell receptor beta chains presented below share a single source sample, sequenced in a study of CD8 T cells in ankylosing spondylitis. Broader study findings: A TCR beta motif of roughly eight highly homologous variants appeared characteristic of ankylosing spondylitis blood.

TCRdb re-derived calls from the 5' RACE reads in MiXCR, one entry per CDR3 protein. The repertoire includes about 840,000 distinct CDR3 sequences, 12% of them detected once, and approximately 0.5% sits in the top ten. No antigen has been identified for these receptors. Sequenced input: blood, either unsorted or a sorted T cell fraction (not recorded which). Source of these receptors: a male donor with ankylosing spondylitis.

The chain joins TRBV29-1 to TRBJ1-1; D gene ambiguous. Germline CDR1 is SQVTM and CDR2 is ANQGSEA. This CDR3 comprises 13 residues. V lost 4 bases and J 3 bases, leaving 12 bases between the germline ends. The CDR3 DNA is TGCAGCGTTGGAGGTGAGGTCGACACTGAAGCTTTCTTT. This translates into CSVGGEVDTEAFF.

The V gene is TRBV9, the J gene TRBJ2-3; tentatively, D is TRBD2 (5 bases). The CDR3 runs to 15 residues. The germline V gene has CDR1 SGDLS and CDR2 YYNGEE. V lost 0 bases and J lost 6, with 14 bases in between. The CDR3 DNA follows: TGTGCCAGCAGCGTAGGTGGAGGATCATACGATACGCAGTATTTT. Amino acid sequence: CASSVGGGSYDTQYF.

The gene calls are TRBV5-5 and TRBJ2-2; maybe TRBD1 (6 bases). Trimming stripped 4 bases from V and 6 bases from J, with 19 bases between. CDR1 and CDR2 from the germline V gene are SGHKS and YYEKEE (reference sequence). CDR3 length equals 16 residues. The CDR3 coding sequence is TGTGCCAGCAGCCCACTCTTACAGGGCCCCGCCGGGGAGCTGTTTTTT. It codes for CASSPLLQGPAGELFF.

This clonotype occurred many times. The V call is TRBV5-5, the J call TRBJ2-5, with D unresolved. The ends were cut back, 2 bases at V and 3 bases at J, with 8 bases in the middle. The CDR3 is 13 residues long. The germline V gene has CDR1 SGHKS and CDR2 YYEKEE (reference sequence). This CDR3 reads CASSFGREETQYF. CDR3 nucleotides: TGTGCCAGCAGCTTCGGCCGGGAAGAGACCCAGTACTTC.

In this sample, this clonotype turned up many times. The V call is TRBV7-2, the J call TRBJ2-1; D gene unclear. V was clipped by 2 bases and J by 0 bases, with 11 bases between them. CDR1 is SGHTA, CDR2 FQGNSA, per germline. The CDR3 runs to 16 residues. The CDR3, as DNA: TGTGCCAGCAGCTTAAAAGGACCGCTCTCCTACAATGAGCAGTTCTTC. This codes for CASSLKGPLSYNEQFF.

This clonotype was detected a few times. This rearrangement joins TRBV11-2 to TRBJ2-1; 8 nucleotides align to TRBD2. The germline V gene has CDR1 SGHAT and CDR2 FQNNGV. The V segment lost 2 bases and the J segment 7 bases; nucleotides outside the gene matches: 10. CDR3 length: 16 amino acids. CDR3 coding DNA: TGTGCCAGCAGCTTATCCTGGCTAGCGGGTAGAAATGAGCAGTTCTTC. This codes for CASSLSWLAGRNEQFF.

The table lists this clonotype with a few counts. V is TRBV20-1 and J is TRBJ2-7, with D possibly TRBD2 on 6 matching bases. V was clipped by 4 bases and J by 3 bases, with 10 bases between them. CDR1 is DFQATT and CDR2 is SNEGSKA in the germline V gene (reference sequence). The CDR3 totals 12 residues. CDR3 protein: CSATGGNYEQYF. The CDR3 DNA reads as TGCAGTGCTACCGGGGGAAACTACGAGCAGTACTTC.

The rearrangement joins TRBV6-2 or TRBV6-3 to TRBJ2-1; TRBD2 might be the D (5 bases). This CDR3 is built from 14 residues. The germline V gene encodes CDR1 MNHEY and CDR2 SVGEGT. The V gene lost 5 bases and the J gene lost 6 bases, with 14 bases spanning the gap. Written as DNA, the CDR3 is TGTGCCAGCAGTACTAGGAGGAATATCAATGAGCAGTTCTTC. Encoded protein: CASSTRRNINEQFF.

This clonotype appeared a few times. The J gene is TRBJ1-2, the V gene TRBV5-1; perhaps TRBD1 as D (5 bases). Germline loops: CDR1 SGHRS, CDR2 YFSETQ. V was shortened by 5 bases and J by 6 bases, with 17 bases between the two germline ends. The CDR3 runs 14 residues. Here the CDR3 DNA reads TGCGCCAGCAGTTACGACAGCAGTTGGGATGGCTACACCTTC. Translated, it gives CASSYDSSWDGYTF.

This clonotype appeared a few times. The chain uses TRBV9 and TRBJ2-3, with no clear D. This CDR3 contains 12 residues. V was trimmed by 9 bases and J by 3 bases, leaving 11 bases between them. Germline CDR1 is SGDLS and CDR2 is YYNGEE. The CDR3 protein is CATQATTDTQYF. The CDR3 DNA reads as TGTGCCACCCAGGCTACGACAGATACGCAGTATTTT.

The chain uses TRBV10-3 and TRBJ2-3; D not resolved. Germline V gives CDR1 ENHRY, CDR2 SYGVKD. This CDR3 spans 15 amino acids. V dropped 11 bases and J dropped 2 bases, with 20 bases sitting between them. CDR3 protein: CASSHWDDSTDTQYF. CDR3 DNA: TGTGCCTCCAGCCATTGGGATGATTCCACAGATACGCAGTATTTT.

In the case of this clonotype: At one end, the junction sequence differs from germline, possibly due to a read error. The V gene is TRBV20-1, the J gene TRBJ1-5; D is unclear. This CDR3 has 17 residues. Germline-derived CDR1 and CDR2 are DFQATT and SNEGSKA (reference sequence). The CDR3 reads CCAPRRSGLFLNQPQHF. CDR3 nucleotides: TGCTGTGCTCCCCGCAGGTCCGGCCTATTTCTGAATCAGCCCCAGCATTTT.

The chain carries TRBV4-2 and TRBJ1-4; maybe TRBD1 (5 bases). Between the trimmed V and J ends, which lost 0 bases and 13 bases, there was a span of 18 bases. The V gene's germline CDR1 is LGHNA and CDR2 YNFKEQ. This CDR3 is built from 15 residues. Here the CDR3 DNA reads TGTGCCAGCAGCCAAGATGGTTGGGACTCCAGTTCACTGTTTTTT. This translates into CASSQDGWDSSSLFF.

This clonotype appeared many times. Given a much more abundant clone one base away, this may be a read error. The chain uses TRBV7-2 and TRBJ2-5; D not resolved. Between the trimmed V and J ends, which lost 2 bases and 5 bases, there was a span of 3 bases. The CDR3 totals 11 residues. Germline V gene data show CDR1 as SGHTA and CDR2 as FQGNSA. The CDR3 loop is CASSLHETQYF. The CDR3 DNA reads TGTGCCAGCAGCTTACACGAGACCCAGTACTTC.

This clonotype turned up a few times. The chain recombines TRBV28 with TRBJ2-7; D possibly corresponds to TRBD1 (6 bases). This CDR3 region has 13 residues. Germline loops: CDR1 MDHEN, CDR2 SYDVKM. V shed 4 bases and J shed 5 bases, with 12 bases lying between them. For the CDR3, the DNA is TGTGCCAGCAGTTGGGGGCCCAGAGACGAGCAGTACTTC. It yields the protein CASSWGPRDEQYF.

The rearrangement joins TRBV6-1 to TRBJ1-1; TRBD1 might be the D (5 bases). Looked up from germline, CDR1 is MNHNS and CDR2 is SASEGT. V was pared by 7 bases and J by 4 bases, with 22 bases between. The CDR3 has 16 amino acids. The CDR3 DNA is TGTGCCAGCACCCCGTTTCGCAGGACGAGGGGCACTGAAGCTTTCTTT. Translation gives CASTPFRRTRGTEAFF.

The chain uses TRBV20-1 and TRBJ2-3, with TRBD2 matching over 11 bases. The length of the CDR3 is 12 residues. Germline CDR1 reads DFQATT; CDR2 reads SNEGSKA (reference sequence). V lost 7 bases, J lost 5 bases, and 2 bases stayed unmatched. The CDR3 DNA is TGCAGTGGGCTAGCGGGGGGAGATACGCAGTATTTT. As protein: CSGLAGGDTQYF.

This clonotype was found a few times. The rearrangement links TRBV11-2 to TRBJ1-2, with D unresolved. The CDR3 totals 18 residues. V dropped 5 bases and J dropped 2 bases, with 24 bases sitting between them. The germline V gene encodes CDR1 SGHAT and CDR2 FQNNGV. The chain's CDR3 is CASSRSSVGTGENYGYTF. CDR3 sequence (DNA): TGTGCCAGCAGCCGCAGTTCGGTCGGAACGGGTGAGAACTATGGCTACACCTTC.

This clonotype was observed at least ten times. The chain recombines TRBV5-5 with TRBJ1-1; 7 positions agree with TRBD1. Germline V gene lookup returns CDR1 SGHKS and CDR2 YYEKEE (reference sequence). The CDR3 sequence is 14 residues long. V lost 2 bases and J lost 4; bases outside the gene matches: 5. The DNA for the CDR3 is TGTGCCAGCAGCTTCTACAGGGGTGGCACTGAAGCTTTCTTT. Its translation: CASSFYRGGTEAFF.

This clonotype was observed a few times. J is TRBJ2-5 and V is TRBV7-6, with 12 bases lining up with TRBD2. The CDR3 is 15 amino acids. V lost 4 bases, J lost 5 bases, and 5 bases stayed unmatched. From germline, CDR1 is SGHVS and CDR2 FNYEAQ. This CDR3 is CASSSTSGSLETQYF. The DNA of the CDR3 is TGTGCCAGCAGCTCGACTAGCGGGAGCTTGGAGACCCAGTACTTC.

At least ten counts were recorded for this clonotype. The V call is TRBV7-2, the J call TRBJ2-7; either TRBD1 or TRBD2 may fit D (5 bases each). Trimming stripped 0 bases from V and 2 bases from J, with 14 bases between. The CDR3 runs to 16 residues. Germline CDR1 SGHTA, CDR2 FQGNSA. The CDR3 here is CASSLAPGPLTYEQYF. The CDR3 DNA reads TGTGCCAGCAGCTTAGCACCGGGACCCCTGACCTACGAGCAGTACTTC.

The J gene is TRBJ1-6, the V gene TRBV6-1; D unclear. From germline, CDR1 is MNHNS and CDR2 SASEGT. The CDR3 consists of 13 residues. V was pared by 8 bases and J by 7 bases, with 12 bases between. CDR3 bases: TGTGCCAGCCTGGGCAGTCCGAATTCACCCCTCCACTTT. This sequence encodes CASLGSPNSPLHF.

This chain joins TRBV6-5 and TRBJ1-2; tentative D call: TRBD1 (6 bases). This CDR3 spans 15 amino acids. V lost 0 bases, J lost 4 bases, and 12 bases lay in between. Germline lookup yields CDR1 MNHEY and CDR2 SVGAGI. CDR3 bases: TGTGCCAGCAGTTACTCGAACCAGGGGCCCTATGGCTACACCTTC. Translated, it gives CASSYSNQGPYGYTF.

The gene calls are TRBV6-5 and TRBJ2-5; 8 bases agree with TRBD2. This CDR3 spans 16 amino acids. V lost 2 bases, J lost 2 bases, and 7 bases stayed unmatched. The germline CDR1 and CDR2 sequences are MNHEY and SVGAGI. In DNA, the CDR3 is TGTGCCAGCAGTTACCATCGAGCGGGGGAGCAAGAGACCCAGTACTTC. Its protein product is CASSYHRAGEQETQYF.